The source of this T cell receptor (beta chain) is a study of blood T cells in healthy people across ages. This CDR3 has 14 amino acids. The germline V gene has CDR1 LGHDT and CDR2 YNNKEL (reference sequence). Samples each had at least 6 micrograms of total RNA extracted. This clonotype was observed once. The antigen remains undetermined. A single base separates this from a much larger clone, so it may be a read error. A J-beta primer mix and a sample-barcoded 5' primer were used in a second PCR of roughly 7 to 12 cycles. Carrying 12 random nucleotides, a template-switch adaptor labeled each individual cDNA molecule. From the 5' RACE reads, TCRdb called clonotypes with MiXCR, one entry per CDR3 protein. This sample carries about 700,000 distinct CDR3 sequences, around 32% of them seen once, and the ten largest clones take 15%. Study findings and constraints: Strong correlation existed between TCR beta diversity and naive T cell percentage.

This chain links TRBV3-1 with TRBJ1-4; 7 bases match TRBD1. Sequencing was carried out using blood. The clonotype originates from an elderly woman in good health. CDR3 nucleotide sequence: TGTGCCAGCAGCCAACGACAGGGTCATGAAAAACGGTTTTTT. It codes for CASSQRQGHEKRFF.